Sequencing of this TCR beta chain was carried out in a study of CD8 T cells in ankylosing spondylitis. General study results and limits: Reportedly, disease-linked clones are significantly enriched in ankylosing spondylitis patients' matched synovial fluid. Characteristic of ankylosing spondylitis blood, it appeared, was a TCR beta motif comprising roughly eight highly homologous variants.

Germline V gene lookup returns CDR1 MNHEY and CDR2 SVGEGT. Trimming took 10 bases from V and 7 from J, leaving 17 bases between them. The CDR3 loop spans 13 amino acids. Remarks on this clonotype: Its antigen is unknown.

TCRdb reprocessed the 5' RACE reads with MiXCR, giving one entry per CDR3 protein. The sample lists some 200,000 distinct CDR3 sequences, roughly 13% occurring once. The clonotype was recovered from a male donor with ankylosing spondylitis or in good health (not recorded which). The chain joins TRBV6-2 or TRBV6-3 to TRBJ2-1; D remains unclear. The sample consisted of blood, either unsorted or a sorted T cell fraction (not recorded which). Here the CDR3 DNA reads TGTGCCACCGAGGCTCGACTCCCTAATGAGCAGTTCTTC. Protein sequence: CATEARLPNEQFF.